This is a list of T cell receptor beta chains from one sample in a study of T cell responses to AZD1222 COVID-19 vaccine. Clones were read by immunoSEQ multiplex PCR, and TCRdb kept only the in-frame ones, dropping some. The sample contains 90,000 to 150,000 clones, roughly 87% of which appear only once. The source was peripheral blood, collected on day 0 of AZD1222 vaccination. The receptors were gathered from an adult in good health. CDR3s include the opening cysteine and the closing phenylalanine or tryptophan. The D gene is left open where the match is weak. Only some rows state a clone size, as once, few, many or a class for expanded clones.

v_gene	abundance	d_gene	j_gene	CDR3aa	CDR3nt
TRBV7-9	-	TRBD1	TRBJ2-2	CASSYRGRNTGELFF	TGTGCCAGCAGCTACAGGGGGAGGAACACCGGGGAGCTGTTTTTT
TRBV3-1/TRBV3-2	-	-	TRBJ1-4	CASSQRGTNEKLFF	TGTGCCAGCAGCCAAAGGGGTACTAATGAAAAACTGTTTTTT
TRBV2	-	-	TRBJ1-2	CASSDGQPFNYGYTF	TGTGCCAGCAGTGATGGCCAACCTTTTAACTATGGCTACACCTTC
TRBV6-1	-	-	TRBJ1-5	CASSEASFNQPQHF	TGTGCCAGCAGTGAAGCGTCGTTCAATCAGCCCCAGCATTTT
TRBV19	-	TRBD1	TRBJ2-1	CASTGGYEQFF	TGTGCCAGTACAGGGGGCTATGAGCAGTTCTTC
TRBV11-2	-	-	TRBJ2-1	CASSADFAEQFF	TGTGCCAGCAGCGCAGATTTTGCGGAGCAGTTCTTC
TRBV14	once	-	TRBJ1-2	CASSPISVGNYGYTF	TGTGCCAGCAGCCCTATATCCGTGGGAAACTATGGCTACACCTTC
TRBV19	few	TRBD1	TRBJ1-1	CATTWTGGSFVTEAFF	TGTGCCACGACCTGGACAGGAGGCTCATTTGTAACTGAAGCTTTCTTT
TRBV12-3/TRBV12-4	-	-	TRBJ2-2	CASSLGSAGELFF	TGTGCCAGCAGTTTAGGCTCGGCCGGGGAGCTGTTTTTT
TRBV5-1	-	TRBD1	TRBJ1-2	CASSLDRGREYGYTF	TGCGCCAGCAGCTTAGACAGGGGGCGGGAATATGGCTACACCTTC
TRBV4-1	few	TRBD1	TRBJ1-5	CASSQGERGNQPQHF	TGCGCCAGCAGTCAGGGGGAAAGGGGCAATCAGCCCCAGCATTTT
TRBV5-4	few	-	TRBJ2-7	CASSNDRNSYEQYF	TGTGCCAGCAGCAACGACAGGAACTCCTACGAGCAGTACTTC
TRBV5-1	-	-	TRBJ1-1	CASSLGYTEAFF	TGCGCCAGCAGCTTAGGGTACACTGAAGCTTTCTTT
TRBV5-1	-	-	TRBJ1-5	CASSLGPQGNQPQHF	TGCGCCAGCAGCTTAGGACCGCAAGGCAATCAGCCCCAGCATTTT
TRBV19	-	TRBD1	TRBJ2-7	CASSIQIPRTGDLPYEQYF	TGTGCCAGTAGTATTCAAATCCCCAGGACAGGCGACCTCCCCTACGAGCAGTACTTC
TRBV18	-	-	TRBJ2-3	CASSPPGGRDTQYF	TGTGCCAGCTCACCACCGGGGGGCAGGGATACGCAGTATTTT
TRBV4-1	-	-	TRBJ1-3	CASRDSSDNTIYF	TGCGCCAGCAGGGACAGCTCGGACAACACCATATATTTT
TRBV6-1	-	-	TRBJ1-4	CASSEGGGNEKLFF	TGTGCCAGCAGTGAGGGGGGAGGTAATGAAAAACTGTTTTTT
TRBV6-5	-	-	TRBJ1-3	CASSSLGTISGNTIYF	TGTGCCAGCAGTTCCCTGGGTACGATCTCTGGAAACACCATATATTTT
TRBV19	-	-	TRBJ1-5	CASSEPVRVFGQPQHF	TGTGCCAGTAGTGAACCTGTCAGGGTGTTTGGGCAGCCCCAGCATTTT
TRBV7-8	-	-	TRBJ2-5	CASSRPRGPQETQYF	TGTGCCAGCAGCCGACCGCGGGGGCCACAAGAGACCCAGTACTTC
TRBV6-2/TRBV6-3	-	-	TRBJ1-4	CASSSIGEKLFF	TGTGCCAGCAGTTCGATCGGGGAAAAACTGTTTTTT
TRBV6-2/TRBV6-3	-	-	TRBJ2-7	CASSGLSGQFYEQYF	TGTGCCAGCAGTGGCCTCTCCGGGCAGTTCTACGAGCAGTACTTC
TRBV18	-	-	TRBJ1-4	CASSPPKGKEKLFF	TGTGCCAGCTCACCACCTAAGGGAAAAGAAAAACTGTTTTTT
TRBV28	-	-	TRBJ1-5	CASRSSNQPQHF	TGTGCCAGCAGGTCGAGCAATCAGCCCCAGCATTTT
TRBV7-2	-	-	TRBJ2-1	CASSASPGNNEQFF	TGTGCCAGCAGCGCTTCCCCGGGGAACAATGAGCAGTTCTTC
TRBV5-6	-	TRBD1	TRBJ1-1	CASSLRQGAPTEAFF	TGTGCCAGCAGCTTAAGACAGGGGGCGCCCACTGAAGCTTTCTTT
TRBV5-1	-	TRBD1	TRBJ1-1	CASGSGGAETEAFF	TGCGCCAGCGGCTCAGGGGGCGCAGAAACTGAAGCTTTCTTT
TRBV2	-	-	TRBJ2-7	CASTRADTYEQYF	TGTGCCAGCACCCGAGCTGACACCTACGAGCAGTACTTC
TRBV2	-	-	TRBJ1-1	CASSRRQANTEAFF	TGTGCCAGCAGTCGGAGACAGGCGAACACTGAAGCTTTCTTT
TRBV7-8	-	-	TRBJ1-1	CASSLSQNTEAFF	TGTGCCAGCAGCTTATCACAGAACACTGAAGCTTTCTTT
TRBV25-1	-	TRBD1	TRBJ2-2	CASNPRDRGTGELFF	TGTGCCAGCAACCCCAGGGACAGGGGGACCGGGGAGCTGTTTTTT
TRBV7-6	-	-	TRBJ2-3	CASSLMAGGTDTQYF	TGTGCCAGCAGCTTAATGGCAGGGGGCACAGATACGCAGTATTTT
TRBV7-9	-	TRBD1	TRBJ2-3	CASSLHWTGGPDTQYF	TGTGCCAGCAGCTTACACTGGACAGGGGGTCCAGATACGCAGTATTTT
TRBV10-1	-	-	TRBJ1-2	CASSENGGASDF	TGCGCCAGCAGTGAGAACGGTGGGGCTTCCGACTTC
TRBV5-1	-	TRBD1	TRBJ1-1	CASSTSGRGLIAEAFF	TGCGCCAGCAGCACCTCGGGCAGGGGGCTGATAGCTGAAGCTTTCTTT
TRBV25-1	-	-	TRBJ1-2	CASRGGGDGYTF	TGTGCCAGCAGGGGAGGGGGTGATGGCTACACCTTC
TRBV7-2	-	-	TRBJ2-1	CASSLRTPVHEQFF	TGTGCCAGCAGCTTGCGGACCCCCGTACATGAGCAGTTCTTC
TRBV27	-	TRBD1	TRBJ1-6	CASKDGTGVKPLHF	TGTGCCAGCAAAGACGGGACAGGGGTCAAACCCCTCCACTTT
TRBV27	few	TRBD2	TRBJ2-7	CASRGTSGGEGSYEQYF	TGTGCCAGCAGAGGAACTAGCGGGGGGGAAGGTTCCTACGAGCAGTACTTC
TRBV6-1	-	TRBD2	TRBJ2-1	CASGDSGGTNEQFF	TGTGCCAGCGGTGACAGCGGGGGGACCAATGAGCAGTTCTTC
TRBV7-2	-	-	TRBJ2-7	CASSLVAGSYEQYF	TGTGCCAGCAGCTTAGTGGCAGGCTCCTACGAGCAGTACTTC